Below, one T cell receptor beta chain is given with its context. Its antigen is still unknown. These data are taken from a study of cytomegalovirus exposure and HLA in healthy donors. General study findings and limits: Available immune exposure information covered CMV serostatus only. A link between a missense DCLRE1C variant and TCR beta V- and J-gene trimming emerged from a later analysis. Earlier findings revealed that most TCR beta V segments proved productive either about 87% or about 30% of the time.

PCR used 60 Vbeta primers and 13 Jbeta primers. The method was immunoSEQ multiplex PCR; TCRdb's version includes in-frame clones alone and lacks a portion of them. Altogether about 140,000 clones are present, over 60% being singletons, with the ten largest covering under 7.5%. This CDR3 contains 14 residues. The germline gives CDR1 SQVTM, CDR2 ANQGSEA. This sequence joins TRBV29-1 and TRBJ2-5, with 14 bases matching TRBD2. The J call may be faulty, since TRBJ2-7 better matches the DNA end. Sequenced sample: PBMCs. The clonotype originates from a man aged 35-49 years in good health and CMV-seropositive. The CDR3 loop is CSGGTSGSIYEQYF. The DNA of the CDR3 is TGCAGCGGGGGGACTAGCGGGAGTATATACGAGCAGTACTTC.